The clone carrying this T cell receptor beta chain was observed a handful of times. Its specificity is unknown. This sample was taken from a study of post-analysis software for immune sequencing data. Study-wide points: For normalized Chao1 diversity, multiple sclerosis patients scored significantly lower than controls did. The five TRBV segments detected at higher frequency in patients than in controls included TRBV5-6, TRBV5-1 and TRBV20-1.

Incorporated into the TCR beta cDNA libraries were unique molecular identifiers, which served to reduce PCR and sequencing biases. TCRdb ran MiXCR on the PCR reads and lists one entry per CDR3 protein. The sample includes hundreds of thousands of distinct CDR3 sequences, roughly half of them seen just once. Looked up from germline, CDR1 is MNHEY and CDR2 is SMNVEV (reference sequence). The V segment lost 4 bases and the J segment 6 bases; nucleotides outside the gene matches: 12. The CDR3 is made up of 16 amino acids. The sequenced sample was blood. The rearrangement links TRBV27 to TRBJ2-7, with TRBD1 identical over 10 bases. The origin of this receptor is a girl between 10 and 17 years old with multiple sclerosis. The CDR3 DNA is TGTGCCAGCAGTTACCTTTCCCGGGACAGGGGTAGCGAGCAGTACTTC. Protein: CASSYLSRDRGSEQYF.